The clone carrying this T cell receptor (beta chain) was seen more than once but under ten times. The CDR3 spans 16 residues. Per the germline V gene, CDR1 is LGHNA and CDR2 is YSLEER. Deletions cut 0 bases from V and 0 bases from J, with 9 bases between. These data come from a study of early T cells in non-severe SARS-CoV-2 infection. TCRdb redid the calling of the 5' RACE reads with MiXCR, one entry per CDR3 protein. The profile shows more than 55,000 distinct CDR3 sequences, more than 3.5% of them singletons. This chain links TRBV4-3 with TRBJ2-1, with D unclear. Here the sequenced sample was whole blood, taken at baseline. The receptor comes from an adult who was a healthcare worker with PCR-confirmed SARS-CoV-2 infection or an uninfected control (not recorded which). The donor label of this sample is uncertain. For the CDR3, the DNA is TGCGCCAGCAGCCAAGACCGGCCCAACTCCTACAATGAGCAGTTCTTC. As protein: CASSQDRPNSYNEQFF.